The 9 T cell receptor beta chains in this list originate from one sample, sequenced in a study of cytomegalovirus exposure and HLA in healthy donors. Both 60 Vbeta primers and 13 Jbeta primers went into the PCR. Sequencing used immunoSEQ multiplex PCR; TCRdb keeps in-frame clones, though not all of them. The sample yields roughly 300,000 clones, roughly 90% seen once. Material: PBMCs. The receptor set was obtained from a man in his forties in good health and CMV-seropositive.

The V call is TRBV29-1, the J call TRBJ2-7, with D tentatively TRBD1 (5 bases). This CDR3 is built from 12 residues. Trimming pared 5 bases from V and 1 base from J, leaving 9 bases between. Germline-derived CDR1 and CDR2 are SQVTM and ANQGSEA. The CDR3 protein is CSVLDKSYEQYF. The DNA of the CDR3 is TGCAGCGTTTTGGACAAGTCCTACGAGCAGTACTTC.

This clone was observed a few times. V is TRBV4-3 and J is TRBJ2-1; 12 positions match TRBD2. This CDR3 has 17 amino acids. The trim removed 1 base at V and 4 bases at J, leaving 5 bases unmatched. Germline CDR1 is LGHNA and CDR2 is YSLEER. The CDR3 spells CASSQAGTSGWYNEQFF. The DNA of the CDR3 is TGCGCCAGCAGCCAAGCAGGGACTAGCGGGTGGTACAATGAGCAGTTCTTC.

The rearrangement links TRBV7-9 to TRBJ1-1, with D possibly TRBD1 on 5 matching bases. Trimming cost V 1 base and J 0 bases, with 15 bases left between them. The CDR3 is 17 amino acids. CDR1 is SEHNR, CDR2 FQNEAQ, per germline (reference sequence). The CDR3, as DNA: TGTGCCAGCAGCTTAGTAGGCCTTCGGGGGATGAACACTGAAGCTTTCTTT. This sequence encodes CASSLVGLRGMNTEAFF.

The gene calls are TRBV25-1 and TRBJ1-4; 7 bases map to TRBD1. Looked up from germline, CDR1 is MGHDK and CDR2 is SYGVNS. V gave up 7 bases and J gave up 8 bases; unmatched junction bases: 10. This CDR3 has 14 residues. Here the CDR3 reads CASTPTGPGEKLFF. Written as DNA, the CDR3 is TGTGCCAGCACCCCGACAGGGCCGGGCGAAAAACTGTTTTTT.

V is TRBV21-1 and J is TRBJ2-7; TRBD1 is the table's D call, not checked against the DNA. TRBV21-1 is marked as a pseudogene. The CDR3 sequence is 19 residues long. The CDR3, as DNA: TGTGCCAGCAGCAAAGAGAATAACAGGGATATGCTCTTACCCTACGAGCAGTACTTC. Residues: CASSKENNRDMLLPYEQYF.

This chain joins TRBV11-2 and TRBJ2-7; tentatively, D is TRBD1 (6 bases). The ends were cut back, 7 bases at V and 5 bases at J, with 24 bases in the middle. This CDR3 contains 16 residues. The germline gives CDR1 SGHAT, CDR2 FQNNGV. The chain's CDR3 is CASNPLLRRGPHEQYF. The CDR3 DNA sequence: TGTGCCAGCAACCCCCTGCTCCGCAGGGGCCCCCACGAGCAGTACTTC.

J is TRBJ2-1 and V is TRBV27; a possible D gene is TRBD2 (6 bases). CDR3 length: 14 residues. The germline V gene encodes CDR1 MNHEY and CDR2 SMNVEV (reference sequence). Trimming shortened V by 6 bases and J by 2 bases, and 11 bases separated the two germline ends. CDR3 residues: CASRPGLTYNEQFF. In DNA, the CDR3 is TGTGCCAGCAGACCGGGACTGACCTACAATGAGCAGTTCTTC.

The chain recombines TRBV27 with TRBJ2-3, with D unresolved. V lost 4 bases, J lost 3 bases, and 8 bases lay in between. From germline, CDR1 is MNHEY and CDR2 SMNVEV (reference sequence). The CDR3 length is 13 residues. The CDR3 nucleotides read TGTGCCAGCAGTTCCTACCAAACAGATACGCAGTATTTT. Translating gives CASSSYQTDTQYF.

The chain uses TRBV7-2 and TRBJ2-5; 13 bases align to TRBD2. This CDR3 contains 15 residues. V was pared by 4 bases and J by 2 bases, with 1 base of the junction left unmatched. Germline V gene data show CDR1 as SGHTA and CDR2 as FQGNSA. The CDR3 spells CASSSGLAGQETQYF. In DNA form, the CDR3 reads TGTGCCAGCAGCTCGGGACTAGCGGGGCAAGAGACCCAGTACTTC.